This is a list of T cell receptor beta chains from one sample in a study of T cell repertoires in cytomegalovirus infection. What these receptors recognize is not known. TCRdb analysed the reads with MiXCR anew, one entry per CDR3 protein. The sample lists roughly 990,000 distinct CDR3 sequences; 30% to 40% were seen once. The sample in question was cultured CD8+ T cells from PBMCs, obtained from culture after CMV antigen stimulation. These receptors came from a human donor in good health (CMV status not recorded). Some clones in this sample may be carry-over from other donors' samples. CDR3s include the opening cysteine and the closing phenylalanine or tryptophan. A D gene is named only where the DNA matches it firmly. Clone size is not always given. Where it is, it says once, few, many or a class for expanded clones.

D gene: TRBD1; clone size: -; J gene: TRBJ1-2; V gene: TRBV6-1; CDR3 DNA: TGTGCCAGCAGTACCAGGGGGCGGAACTATGGCTACACCTTC; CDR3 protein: CASSTRGRNYGYTF
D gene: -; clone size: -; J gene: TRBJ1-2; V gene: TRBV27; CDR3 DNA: TGTGCCAGCAGCCCGACAGACCCCTATGGCTACACCTTC; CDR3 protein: CASSPTDPYGYTF
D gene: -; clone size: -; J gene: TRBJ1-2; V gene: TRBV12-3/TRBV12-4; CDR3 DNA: TGTGCCAGCAGTTGGGACGGGGACTTTGGCTACACCTTC; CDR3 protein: CASSWDGDFGYTF
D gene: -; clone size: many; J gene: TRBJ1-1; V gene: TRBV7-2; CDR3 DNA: TGTGCCAGCAGCCAGGGATCCTTGAACACTGAAGCTTTCTTT; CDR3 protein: CASSQGSLNTEAFF
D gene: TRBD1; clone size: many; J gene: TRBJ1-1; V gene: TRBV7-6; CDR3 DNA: TGTGCCAGCAGCATTGGACAGGGGGCTGGGACTGAAGCTTTCTTT; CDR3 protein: CASSIGQGAGTEAFF
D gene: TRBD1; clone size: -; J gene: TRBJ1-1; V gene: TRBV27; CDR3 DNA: TGTGCCAGCAGTGCCAGGGGGAGGGACACTGAAGCTTTCTTT; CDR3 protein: CASSARGRDTEAFF
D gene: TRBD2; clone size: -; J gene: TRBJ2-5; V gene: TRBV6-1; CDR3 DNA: TGTGCCAGCAGTGAATGGGGGCTAGCGGGGGTACAAGAGACCCAGTACTTC; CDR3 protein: CASSEWGLAGVQETQYF
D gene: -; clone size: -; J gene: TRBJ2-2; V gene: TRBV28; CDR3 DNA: TGTGCCAGCAGCTACAGGGTTATAACCGGGGAGCTGTTTTTT; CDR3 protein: CASSYRVITGELFF
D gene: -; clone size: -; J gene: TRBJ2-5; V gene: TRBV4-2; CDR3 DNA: TGTGCCAGCAGCCAAGGCAGGGCTGCAGAGACCCAGTACTTC; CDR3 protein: CASSQGRAAETQYF
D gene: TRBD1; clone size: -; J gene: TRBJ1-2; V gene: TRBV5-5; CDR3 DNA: TGTGCCAGCAGCGCCGGGACAGAGAACTATGGCTACACCTTC; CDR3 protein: CASSAGTENYGYTF
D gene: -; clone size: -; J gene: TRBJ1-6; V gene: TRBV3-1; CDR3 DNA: TGTGCCAGCAGCCGAACCTTCGAAAAAATTTGGAATTCACCCCTCCACTTT; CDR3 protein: CASSRTFEKIWNSPLHF
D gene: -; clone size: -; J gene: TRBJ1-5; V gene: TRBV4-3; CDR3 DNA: TGCGCCAGCAGCCAGTCATGGGACGATCAGCCCCAGCATTTT; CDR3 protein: CASSQSWDDQPQHF
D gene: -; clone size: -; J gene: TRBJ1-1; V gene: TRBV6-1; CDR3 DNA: TGTGCCAGCCTTATCGTTGCGGGGACTGAAGCTTTCTTT; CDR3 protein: CASLIVAGTEAFF
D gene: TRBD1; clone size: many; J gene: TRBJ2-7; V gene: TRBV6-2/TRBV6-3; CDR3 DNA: TGTGCCAGCAGTACACCCCGAACGGACCCGGGACAGGGGCCCTACGAGCAGTACTTC; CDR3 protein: CASSTPRTDPGQGPYEQYF
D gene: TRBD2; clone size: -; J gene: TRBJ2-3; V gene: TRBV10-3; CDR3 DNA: TGTGCCATCAGGGATCGTCTAGCGGGGGGTACAGATACGCAGTATTTT; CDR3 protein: CAIRDRLAGGTDTQYF
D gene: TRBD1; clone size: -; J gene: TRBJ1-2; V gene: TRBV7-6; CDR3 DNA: TGTGCCAGCAGCAAAAAGGGACAGCTCAACTATGGCTACACCTTC; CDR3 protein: CASSKKGQLNYGYTF
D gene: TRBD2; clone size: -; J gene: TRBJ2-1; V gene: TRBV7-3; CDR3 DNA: TGTGCCAGCAGCGAAACCGGGACTAGTCACAATGAGCAGTTCTTC; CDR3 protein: CASSETGTSHNEQFF
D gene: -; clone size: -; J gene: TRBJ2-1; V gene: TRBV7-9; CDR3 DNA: TGTGCCAGCAGCTTAGCTCTACACTACAATGAGCAGTTCTTC; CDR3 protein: CASSLALHYNEQFF
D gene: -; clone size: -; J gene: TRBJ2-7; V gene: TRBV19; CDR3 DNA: TGTGCCAGTAGTATGTTCAGGAGCTCCTACGAGCAGTACTTC; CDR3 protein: CASSMFRSSYEQYF
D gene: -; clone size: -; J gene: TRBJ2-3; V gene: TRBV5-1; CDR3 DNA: TGCGCCAGCAGCTCCGACTCCTCTAGCACAGATACGCAGTATTTT; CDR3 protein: CASSSDSSSTDTQYF
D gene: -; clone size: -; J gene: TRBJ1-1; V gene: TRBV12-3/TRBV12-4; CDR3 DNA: TGTGCCAGCAGTTTAGCGCTAATGGGCGTTTTGGCTGAAGCTTTCTTT; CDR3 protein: CASSLALMGVLAEAFF
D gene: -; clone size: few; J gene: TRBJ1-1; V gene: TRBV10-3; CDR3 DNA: TGTGCCATCAGTGAGTCGGAAGACAGGCTGAACACTGAAGCTTTCTTT; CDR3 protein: CAISESEDRLNTEAFF
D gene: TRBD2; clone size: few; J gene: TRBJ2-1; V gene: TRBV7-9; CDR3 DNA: TGTGCCAGCAGCTTAGCCGGCGGGGGACCCCACAATGAGCAGTTCTTC; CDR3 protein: CASSLAGGGPHNEQFF
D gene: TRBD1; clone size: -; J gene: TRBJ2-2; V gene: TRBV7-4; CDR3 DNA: TGTGCCAGCAGCTCTACAGGGGGCCCCAACACCGGGGAGCTGTTTTTT; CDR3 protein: CASSSTGGPNTGELFF
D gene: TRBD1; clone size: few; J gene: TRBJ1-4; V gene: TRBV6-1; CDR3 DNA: TGTGCCAGCAGTTCCACAGGGGGATTAATGGGTGAAAAACTGTTTTTT; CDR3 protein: CASSSTGGLMGEKLFF
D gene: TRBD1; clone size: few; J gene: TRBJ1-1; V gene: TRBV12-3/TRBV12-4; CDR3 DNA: TGTGCCAGCAGTTTAGGTCCGACAGGGATCGCTTTCTTT; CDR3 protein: CASSLGPTGIAFF
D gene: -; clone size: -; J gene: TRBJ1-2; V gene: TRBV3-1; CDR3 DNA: TGTGCCGTCTTGGCAGTTCCATATGGCTACACCTTC; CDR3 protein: CAVLAVPYGYTF
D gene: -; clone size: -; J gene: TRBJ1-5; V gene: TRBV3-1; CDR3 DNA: TGTGCCAGCAGCCAAGATTGGGGGGCAAATCAGCCCCAGCATTTT; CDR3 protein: CASSQDWGANQPQHF
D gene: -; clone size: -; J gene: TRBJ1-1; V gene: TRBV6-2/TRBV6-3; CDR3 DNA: TGTGCCAGCAGTCGGGATTACACTGAAGCTTTCTTT; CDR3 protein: CASSRDYTEAFF